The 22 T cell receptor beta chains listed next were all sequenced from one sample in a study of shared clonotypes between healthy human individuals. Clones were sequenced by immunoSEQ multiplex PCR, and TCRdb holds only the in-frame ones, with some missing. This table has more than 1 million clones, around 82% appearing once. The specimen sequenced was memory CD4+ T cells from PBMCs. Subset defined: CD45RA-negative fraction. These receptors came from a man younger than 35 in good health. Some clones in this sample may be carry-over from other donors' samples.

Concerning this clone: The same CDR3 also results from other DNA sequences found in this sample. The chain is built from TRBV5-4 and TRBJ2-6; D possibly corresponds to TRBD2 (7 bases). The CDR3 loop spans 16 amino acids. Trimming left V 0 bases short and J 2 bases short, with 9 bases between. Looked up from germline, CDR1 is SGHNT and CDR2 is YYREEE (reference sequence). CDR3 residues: CASSLGGGTGANVLTF. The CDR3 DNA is TGTGCCAGCAGCTTGGGGGGGGGCACTGGGGCCAACGTCCTGACTTTC.

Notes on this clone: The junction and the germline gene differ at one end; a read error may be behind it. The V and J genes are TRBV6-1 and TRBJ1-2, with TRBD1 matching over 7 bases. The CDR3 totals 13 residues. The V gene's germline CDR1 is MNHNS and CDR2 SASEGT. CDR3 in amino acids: CASSLGGGYGCTF. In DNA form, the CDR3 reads TGTGCCAGCAGCTTAGGGGGCGGCTATGGCTGCACCTTC.

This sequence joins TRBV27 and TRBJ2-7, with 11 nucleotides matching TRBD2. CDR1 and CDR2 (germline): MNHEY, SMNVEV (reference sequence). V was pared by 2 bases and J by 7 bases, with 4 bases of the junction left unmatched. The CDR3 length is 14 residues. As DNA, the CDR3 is TGTGCCAGCAGTTTACTAGCGGGGGGAGGGGAGCAGTACTTC. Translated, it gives CASSLLAGGGEQYF.

Written as DNA, the CDR3 is TGTGCCAGCAGCGTTGTGAGTTTCGGGGATACGCAGTATTTT. Encoded protein: CASSVVSFGDTQYF. This chain joins TRBV9 and TRBJ2-3; D not resolved. The CDR3 is made up of 14 amino acids. V dropped 2 bases and J dropped 6 bases, with 13 bases sitting between them. CDR1 is SGDLS and CDR2 is YYNGEE in the germline V gene. Filled out from reference TRBV9 and TRBJ2-3, the complete variable domain reads DSGVTQTPKHLITATGQRVTLRCSPRSGDLSVYWYQQSLDQGLQFLIQYYNGEERAKGNILERFSAQQFPDLHSELNLSSLELGDSALYFCASSVVSFGDTQYFGPGTRLTVL.

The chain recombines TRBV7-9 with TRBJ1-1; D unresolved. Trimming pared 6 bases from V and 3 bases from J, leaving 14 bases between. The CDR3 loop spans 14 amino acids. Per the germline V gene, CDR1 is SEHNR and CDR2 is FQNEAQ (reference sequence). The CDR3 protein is CASRGGNRDTEAFF. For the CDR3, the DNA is TGTGCCAGCAGAGGAGGCAACCGGGACACTGAAGCTTTCTTT.

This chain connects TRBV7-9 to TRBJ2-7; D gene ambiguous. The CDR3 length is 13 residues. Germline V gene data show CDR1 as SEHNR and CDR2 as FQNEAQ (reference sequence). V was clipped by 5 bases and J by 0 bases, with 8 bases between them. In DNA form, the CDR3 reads TGTGCCAGCAGCCCTTTACCCTCCTACGAGCAGTACTTC. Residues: CASSPLPSYEQYF.

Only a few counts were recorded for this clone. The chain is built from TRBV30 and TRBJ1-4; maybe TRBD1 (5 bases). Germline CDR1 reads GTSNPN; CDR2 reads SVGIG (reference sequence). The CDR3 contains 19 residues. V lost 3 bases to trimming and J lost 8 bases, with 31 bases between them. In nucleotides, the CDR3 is TGTGCCTGGAGATCCGGGACCAGCTCAAGGGGAGTCGGTAGGGAAAAACTGTTTTTT. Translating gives CAWRSGTSSRGVGREKLFF. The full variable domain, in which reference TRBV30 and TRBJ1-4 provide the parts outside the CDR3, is SQTIHQWPATLVQPVGSPLSLECTVEGTSNPNLYWYRQAAGRGLQLLFYSVGIGQISSEVPQNLSASRPQDRQFILSSKKLLLSDSGFYLCAWRSGTSSRGVGREKLFFGSGTQLSVL.

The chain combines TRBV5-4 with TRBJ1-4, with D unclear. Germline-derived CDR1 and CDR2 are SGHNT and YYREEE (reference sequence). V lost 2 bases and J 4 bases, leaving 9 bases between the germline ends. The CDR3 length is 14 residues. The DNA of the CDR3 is TGTGCCAGCAGCTTCAGAAGTAGTAATGAAAAACTGTTTTTT. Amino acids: CASSFRSSNEKLFF.

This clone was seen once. CDR3 bases: TGTGCCAGCACTATGTCCCCGAACACCGGGGAGCTGTTTTTT. It encodes CASTMSPNTGELFF. The rearrangement uses TRBV9 and TRBJ2-2; D is ambiguous. The CDR3 covers 14 residues. V gave up 6 bases and J gave up 0 bases, with 9 bases separating them. The germline V gene has CDR1 SGDLS and CDR2 YYNGEE.

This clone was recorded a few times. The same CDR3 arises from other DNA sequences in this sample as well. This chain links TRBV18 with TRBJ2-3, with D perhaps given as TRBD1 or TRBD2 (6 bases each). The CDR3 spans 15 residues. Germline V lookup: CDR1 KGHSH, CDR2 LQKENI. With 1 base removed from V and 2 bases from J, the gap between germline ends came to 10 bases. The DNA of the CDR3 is TGTGCCAGCTCACCACTCGGGGGCCCCACAGATACGCAGTATTTT. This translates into CASSPLGGPTDTQYF.

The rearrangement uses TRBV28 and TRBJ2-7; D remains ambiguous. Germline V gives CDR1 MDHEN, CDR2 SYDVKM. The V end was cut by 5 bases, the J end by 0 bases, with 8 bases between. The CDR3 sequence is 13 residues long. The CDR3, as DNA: TGTGCCAGCAGTGGGCGGCCCTCCTACGAGCAGTACTTC. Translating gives CASSGRPSYEQYF. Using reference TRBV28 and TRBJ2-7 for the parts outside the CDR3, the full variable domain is DVKVTQSSRYLVKRTGEKVFLECVQDMDHENMFWYRQDPGLGLRLIYFSYDVKMKEKGDIPEGYSVSREKKERFSLILESASTNQTSMYLCASSGRPSYEQYFGPGTRLTVT.

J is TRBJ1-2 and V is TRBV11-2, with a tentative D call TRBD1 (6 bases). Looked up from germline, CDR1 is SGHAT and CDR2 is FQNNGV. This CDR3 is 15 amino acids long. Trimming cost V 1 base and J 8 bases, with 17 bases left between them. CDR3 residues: CASSLVGNLGGGYTF. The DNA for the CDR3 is TGTGCCAGCAGCTTAGTGGGCAACTTGGGGGGCGGCTACACCTTC.

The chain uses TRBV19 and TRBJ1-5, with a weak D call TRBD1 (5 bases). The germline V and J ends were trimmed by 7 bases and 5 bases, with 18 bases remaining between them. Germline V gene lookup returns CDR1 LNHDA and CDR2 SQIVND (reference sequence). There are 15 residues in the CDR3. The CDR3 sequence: CASTSTLDSYQPQHF. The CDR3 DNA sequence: TGTGCCAGTACTTCAACCCTTGACAGTTATCAGCCCCAGCATTTT.

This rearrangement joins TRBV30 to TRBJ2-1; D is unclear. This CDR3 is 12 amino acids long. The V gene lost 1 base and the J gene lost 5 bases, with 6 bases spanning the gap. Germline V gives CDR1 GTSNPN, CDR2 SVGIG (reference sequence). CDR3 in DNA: TGTGCCTGGAGTGGACACCACAATGAGCAGTTCTTC. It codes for CAWSGHHNEQFF.

CDR3 coding DNA: TGTGCCAGCGCCAGCGGGGGCAGGGGTCATAGCAATCAGCCCCAGCATTTT. It is translated as CASASGGRGHSNQPQHF. J is TRBJ1-5 and V is TRBV28, with TRBD1 as a possible D gene (6 bases). The V end was cut by 8 bases, the J end by 0 bases, with 20 bases between. CDR3 length: 17 amino acids. Germline-derived CDR1 and CDR2 are MDHEN and SYDVKM.

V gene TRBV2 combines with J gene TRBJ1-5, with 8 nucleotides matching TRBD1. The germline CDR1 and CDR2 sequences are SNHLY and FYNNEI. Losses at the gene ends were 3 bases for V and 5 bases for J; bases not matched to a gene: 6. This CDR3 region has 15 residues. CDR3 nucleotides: TGTGCCAGCAGTGAGCAGGGGGCGCGGCATCAGCCCCAGCATTTT. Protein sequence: CASSEQGARHQPQHF.

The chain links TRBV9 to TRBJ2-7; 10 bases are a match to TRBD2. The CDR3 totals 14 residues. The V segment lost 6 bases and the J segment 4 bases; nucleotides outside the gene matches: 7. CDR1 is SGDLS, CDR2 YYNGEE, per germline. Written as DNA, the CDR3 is TGTGCCAGCACCATTGGACTAGCGGAGTACGAGCAGTACTTC. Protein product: CASTIGLAEYEQYF.

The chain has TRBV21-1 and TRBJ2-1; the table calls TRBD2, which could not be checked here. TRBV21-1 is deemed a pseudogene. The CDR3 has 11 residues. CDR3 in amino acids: CASRPREDKFF. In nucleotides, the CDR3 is TGTGCCAGCAGGCCCCGGGAGGACAAGTTCTTC.

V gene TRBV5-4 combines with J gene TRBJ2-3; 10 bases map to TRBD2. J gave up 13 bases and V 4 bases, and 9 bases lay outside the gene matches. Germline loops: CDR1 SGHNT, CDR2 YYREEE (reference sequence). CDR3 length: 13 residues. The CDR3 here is CASSRTSGDFEYF. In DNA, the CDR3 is TGTGCCAGCAGCCGGACTAGCGGAGATTTTGAGTATTTT. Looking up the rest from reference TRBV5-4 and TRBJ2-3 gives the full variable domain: ETGVTQSPTHLIKTRGQQVTLRCSSQSGHNTVSWYQQALGQGPQFIFQYYREEENGRGNFPPRFSGLQFPNYSSELNVNALELDDSALYLCASSRTSGDFEYFGPGTRLTVL.

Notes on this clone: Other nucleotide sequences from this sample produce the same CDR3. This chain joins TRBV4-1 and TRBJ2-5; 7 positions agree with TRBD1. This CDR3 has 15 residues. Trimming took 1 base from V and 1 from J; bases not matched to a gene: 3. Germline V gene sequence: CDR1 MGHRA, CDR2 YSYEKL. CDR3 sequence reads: CASSQGGTAQETQYF. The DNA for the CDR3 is TGCGCCAGCAGCCAAGGGGGGACAGCCCAAGAGACCCAGTACTTC.

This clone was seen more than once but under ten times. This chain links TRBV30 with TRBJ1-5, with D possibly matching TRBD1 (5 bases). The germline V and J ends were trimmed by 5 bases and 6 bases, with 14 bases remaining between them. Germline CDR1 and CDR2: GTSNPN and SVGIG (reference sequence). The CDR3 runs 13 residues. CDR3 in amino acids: CAWDQGHTQPQHF. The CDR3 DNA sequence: TGTGCCTGGGACCAGGGTCACACTCAGCCCCAGCATTTT.

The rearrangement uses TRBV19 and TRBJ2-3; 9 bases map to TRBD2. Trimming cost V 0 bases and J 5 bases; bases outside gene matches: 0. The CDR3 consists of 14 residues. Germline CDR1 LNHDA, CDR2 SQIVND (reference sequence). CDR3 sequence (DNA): TGTGCCAGTAGTATAGAAGCGGGAGGAGATACGCAGTATTTT. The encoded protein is CASSIEAGGDTQYF.